The rows below give T cell receptor beta chains drawn from one sample of a study of shared clonotypes between healthy human individuals. Produced via immunoSEQ multiplex PCR; TCRdb's table is partial and in-frame only. The sample contains some 240,000 clones, just over 65% of which appear only once. Input material: memory CD4+ T cells sorted from blood. Every receptor here comes from a young man in good health. Each CDR3 is given with its conserved first and last residue. A D gene is named only where the DNA matches it firmly. For some rows the clone size is stated as once, few or many, or as a class when expanded; others skip it.

>.|TRBD1|TRBV5-6|TRBJ1-2
CASSFSGGDYGYTF
TGTGCCAGCAGCTTTTCAGGGGGCGACTATGGCTACACCTTC
>.|.|TRBV7-2|TRBJ2-4
CASSRTASLAKNIQYF
TGTGCCAGCAGCCGGACAGCCAGCCTGGCCAAAAACATTCAGTACTTC
>few|.|TRBV27|TRBJ2-3
CASSSQGGGRTDTQYF
TGTGCCAGCAGTTCGCAAGGTGGCGGACGCACAGATACGCAGTATTTT
>.|.|TRBV5-4|TRBJ2-2
CASSPWAGELFF
TGTGCCAGCAGCCCGTGGGCCGGGGAGCTGTTTTTT
>.|.|TRBV14|TRBJ2-1
CASSRNPAEVLTYNEQFF
TGTGCCAGCAGCCGGAACCCAGCGGAAGTTCTTACCTACAATGAGCAGTTCTTC
>.|TRBD2|TRBV5-4|TRBJ2-5
CASSPGTSGSFQETQYF
TGTGCCAGCAGCCCGGGAACTAGCGGGAGTTTTCAAGAGACCCAGTACTTC
>few|.|TRBV6-5|TRBJ1-2
CASTSGGAGYTF
TGTGCCAGCACGAGCGGCGGGGCTGGCTACACCTTC
>.|.|TRBV20-1|TRBJ2-3
CSARDVDTQYF
TGCAGTGCTAGAGATGTGGATACGCAGTATTTT
>.|TRBD1|TRBV6-1|TRBJ2-3
CASSRDRGTDTQYF
TGTGCCAGCAGTCGGGACAGGGGCACAGATACGCAGTATTTT
>.|.|TRBV5-1|TRBJ2-7
CASSLAAGTVYEQYF
TGCGCCAGCAGCTTGGCGGCAGGCACGGTGTACGAGCAGTACTTC
>.|TRBD1|TRBV5-6|TRBJ2-7
CASSRTDRGLYEQYF
TGTGCCAGCAGCCGAACGGACAGGGGGCTCTACGAGCAGTACTTC
>.|.|TRBV13|TRBJ1-1
CASSLLGREEAFF
TGTGCCAGCAGCCTCCTGGGCAGGGAAGAAGCTTTCTTT
>.|TRBD1|TRBV28|TRBJ1-4
CASEQGVDEKLFF
TGTGCCAGTGAACAGGGGGTGGATGAAAAACTGTTTTTT
>.|TRBD1|TRBV27|TRBJ2-7
CASSRDWAQGASEQYF
TGTGCCAGCAGTCGAGATTGGGCCCAGGGGGCGAGTGAGCAGTACTTC
>.|TRBD1|TRBV6-5|TRBJ1-1
CASSTGGTEAFF
TGTGCCAGCAGTACAGGGGGCACTGAAGCTTTCTTT
>.|TRBD2|TRBV5-4|TRBJ2-7
CASSLRGSGYEQYF
TGTGCCAGCAGCTTACGGGGTAGCGGGTACGAGCAGTACTTC
>.|.|TRBV23-1|TRBJ2-7
CASSQSNLQNF
TGCGCCAGCAGTCAATCCAATCTACAAAACTTC
>.|TRBD1|TRBV7-8|TRBJ2-3
CASRKSRTGGPTDTQYF
TGTGCCAGCAGAAAGAGTCGGACAGGGGGTCCCACAGATACGCAGTATTTT
>few|.|TRBV28|TRBJ2-5
CAIRGGGQETQYF
TGTGCCATCCGAGGGGGGGGCCAGGAGACCCAGTACTTC
>.|TRBD2|TRBV2|TRBJ2-7
CASSAQRLAGGYEQYF
TGTGCCAGCAGTGCCCAAAGACTAGCGGGAGGGTATGAGCAGTACTTC
>few|.|TRBV9|TRBJ2-2
CASSGRRTGELFF
TGTGCCAGCAGCGGACGACGCACCGGGGAGCTGTTTTTT
>.|TRBD1|TRBV2|TRBJ2-4
CASSVRTGGQNIQYF
TGTGCCAGCAGTGTTAGGACAGGGGGCCAAAACATTCAGTACTTC
>few|TRBD1|TRBV15|TRBJ2-7
CATSMDRVSYEQYF
TGTGCCACCAGCATGGACAGGGTTTCCTACGAGCAGTACTTC
>.|TRBD2|TRBV7-2|TRBJ2-7
CASSLAAGASYEQYF
TGTGCCAGCAGCTTAGCGGCGGGAGCTTCCTACGAGCAGTACTTC
>.|.|TRBV19|TRBJ1-4
CASSFDGGTNEKLFF
TGTGCCAGTAGTTTCGACGGGGGAACTAATGAAAAACTGTTTTTT
>.|.|TRBV7-9|TRBJ2-1
CASSFSGANEQFF
TGTGCCAGCAGCTTCTCGGGGGCCAATGAGCAGTTCTTC
>.|.|TRBV30|TRBJ2-5
CAWKPLDGREAQYF
TGTGCCTGGAAGCCCCTCGACGGAAGAGAGGCCCAGTACTTC